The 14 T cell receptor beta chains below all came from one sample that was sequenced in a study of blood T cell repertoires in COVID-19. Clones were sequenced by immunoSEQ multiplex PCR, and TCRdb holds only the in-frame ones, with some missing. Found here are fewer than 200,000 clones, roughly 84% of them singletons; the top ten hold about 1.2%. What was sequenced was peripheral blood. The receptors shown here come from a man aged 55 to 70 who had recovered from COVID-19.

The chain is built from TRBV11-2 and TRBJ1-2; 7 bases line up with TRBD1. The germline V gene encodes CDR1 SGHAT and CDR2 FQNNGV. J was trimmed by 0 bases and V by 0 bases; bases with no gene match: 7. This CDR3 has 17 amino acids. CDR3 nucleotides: TGTGCCAGCAGCTTAGATGAAGGGGGCCTAGCTAACTATGGCTACACCTTC. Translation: CASSLDEGGLANYGYTF.

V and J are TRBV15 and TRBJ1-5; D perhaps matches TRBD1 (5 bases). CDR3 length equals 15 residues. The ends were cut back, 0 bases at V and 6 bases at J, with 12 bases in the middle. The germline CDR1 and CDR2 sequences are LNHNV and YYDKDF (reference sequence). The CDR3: CATSRDPGGGQPQHF. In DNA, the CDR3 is TGTGCCACCAGCAGAGATCCGGGGGGTGGTCAGCCCCAGCATTTT.

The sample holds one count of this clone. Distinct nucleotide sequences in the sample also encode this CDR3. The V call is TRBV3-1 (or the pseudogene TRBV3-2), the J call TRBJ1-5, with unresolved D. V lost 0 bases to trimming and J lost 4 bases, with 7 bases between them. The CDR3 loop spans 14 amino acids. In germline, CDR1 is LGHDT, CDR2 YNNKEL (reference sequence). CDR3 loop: CASSQDSTNQPQHF. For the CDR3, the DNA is TGTGCCAGCAGCCAAGATTCGACAAATCAGCCCCAGCATTTT.

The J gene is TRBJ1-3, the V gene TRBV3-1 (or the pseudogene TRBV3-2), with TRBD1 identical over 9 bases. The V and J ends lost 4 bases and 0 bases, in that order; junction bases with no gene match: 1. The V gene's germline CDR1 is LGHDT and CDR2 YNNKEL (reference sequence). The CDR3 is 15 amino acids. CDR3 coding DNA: TGTGCCAGCAGCCGGACAGGGGACTCTGGAAACACCATATATTTT. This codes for CASSRTGDSGNTIYF.

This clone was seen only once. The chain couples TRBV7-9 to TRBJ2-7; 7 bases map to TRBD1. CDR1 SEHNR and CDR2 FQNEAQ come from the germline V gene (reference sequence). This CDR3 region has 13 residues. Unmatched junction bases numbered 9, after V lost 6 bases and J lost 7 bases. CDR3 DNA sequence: TGTGCCAGCAGATCGGGACAGTCGAGGGAGCAGTACTTC. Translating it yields CASRSGQSREQYF.

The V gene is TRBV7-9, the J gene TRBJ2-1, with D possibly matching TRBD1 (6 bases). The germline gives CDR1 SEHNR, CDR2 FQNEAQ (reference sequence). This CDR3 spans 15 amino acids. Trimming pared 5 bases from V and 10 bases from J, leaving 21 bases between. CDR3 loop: CASSRNLGTLGEQFF. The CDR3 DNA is TGTGCCAGCAGCCGAAACCTCGGGACACTCGGGGAGCAGTTCTTC.

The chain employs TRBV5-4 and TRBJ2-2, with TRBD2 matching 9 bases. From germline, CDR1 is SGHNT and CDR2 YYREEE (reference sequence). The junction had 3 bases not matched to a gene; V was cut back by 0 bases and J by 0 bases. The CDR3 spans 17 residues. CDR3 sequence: CASSLGASGANTGELFF. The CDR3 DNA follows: TGTGCCAGCAGCTTGGGGGCTAGCGGGGCGAACACCGGGGAGCTGTTTTTT.

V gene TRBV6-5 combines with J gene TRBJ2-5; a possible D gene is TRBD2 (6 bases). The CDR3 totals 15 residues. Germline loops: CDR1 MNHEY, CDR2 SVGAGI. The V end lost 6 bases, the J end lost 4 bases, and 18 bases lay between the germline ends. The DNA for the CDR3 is TGTGCCAGCAGCCGAACCGGGACTCAGGGAGAGACCCAGTACTTC. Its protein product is CASSRTGTQGETQYF.

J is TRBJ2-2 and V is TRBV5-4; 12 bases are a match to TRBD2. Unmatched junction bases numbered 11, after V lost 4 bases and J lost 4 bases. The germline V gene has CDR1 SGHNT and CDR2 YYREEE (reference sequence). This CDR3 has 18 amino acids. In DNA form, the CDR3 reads TGTGCCAGCAGCCGACACCCTAGCGGGGGGGCCTTCACCGGGGAGCTGTTTTTT. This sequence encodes CASSRHPSGGAFTGELFF.

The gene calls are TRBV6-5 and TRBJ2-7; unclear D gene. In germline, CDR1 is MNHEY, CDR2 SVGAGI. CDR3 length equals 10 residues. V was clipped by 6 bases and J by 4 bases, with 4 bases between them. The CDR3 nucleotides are TGTGCCAGCAGCGAGTACGAGCAGTACTTC. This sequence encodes CASSEYEQYF.

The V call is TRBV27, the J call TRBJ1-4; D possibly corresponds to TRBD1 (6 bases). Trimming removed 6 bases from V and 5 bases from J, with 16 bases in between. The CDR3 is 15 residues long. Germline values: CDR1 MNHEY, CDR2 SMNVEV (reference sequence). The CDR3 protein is CASSWILGGNEKLFF. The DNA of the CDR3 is TGTGCCAGCAGCTGGATATTAGGGGGAAATGAAAAACTGTTTTTT. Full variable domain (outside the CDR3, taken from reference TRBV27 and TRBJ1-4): EAQVTQNPRYLITVTGKKLTVTCSQNMNHEYMSWYRQDPGLGLRQIYYSMNVEVTDKGDVPEGYKVSRKEKRNFPLILESPSPNQTSLYFCASSWILGGNEKLFFGSGTQLSVL.

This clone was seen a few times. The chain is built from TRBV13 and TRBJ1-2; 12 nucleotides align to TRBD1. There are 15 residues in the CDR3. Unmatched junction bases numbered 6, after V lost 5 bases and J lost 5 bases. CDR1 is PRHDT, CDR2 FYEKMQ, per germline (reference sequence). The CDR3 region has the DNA TGTGCCAGCAGCCGGGACAGGGGGCGCGGGTATGGCTACACCTTC. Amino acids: CASSRDRGRGYGYTF.

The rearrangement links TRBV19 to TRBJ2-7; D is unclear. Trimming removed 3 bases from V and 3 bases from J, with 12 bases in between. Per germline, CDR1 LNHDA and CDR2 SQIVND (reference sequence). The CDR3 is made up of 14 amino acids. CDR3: CASSIGLGDYEQYF. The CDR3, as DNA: TGTGCCAGTAGTATTGGGCTGGGCGACTACGAGCAGTACTTC.

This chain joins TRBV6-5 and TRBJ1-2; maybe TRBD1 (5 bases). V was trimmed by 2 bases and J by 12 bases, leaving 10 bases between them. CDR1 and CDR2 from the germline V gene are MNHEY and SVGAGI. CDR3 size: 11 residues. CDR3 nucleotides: TGTGCCAGCAGTTACCCCGACAGCCACACCTTC. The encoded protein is CASSYPDSHTF.